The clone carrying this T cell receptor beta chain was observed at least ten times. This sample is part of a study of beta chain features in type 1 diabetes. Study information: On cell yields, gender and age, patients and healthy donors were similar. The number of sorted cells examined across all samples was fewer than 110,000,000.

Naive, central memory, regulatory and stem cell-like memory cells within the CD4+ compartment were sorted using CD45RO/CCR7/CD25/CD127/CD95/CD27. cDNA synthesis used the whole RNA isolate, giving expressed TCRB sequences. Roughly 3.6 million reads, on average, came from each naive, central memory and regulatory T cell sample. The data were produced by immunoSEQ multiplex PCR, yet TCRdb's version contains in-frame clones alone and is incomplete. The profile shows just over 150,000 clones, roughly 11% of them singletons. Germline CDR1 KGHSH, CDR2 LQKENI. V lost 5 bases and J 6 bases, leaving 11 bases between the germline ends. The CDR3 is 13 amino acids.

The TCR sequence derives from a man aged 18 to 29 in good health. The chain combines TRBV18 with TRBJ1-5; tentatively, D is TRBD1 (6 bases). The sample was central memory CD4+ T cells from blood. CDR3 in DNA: TGTGCCAGCTCATTCGGGACAACTCAGCCCCAGCATTTT. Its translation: CASSFGTTQPQHF.